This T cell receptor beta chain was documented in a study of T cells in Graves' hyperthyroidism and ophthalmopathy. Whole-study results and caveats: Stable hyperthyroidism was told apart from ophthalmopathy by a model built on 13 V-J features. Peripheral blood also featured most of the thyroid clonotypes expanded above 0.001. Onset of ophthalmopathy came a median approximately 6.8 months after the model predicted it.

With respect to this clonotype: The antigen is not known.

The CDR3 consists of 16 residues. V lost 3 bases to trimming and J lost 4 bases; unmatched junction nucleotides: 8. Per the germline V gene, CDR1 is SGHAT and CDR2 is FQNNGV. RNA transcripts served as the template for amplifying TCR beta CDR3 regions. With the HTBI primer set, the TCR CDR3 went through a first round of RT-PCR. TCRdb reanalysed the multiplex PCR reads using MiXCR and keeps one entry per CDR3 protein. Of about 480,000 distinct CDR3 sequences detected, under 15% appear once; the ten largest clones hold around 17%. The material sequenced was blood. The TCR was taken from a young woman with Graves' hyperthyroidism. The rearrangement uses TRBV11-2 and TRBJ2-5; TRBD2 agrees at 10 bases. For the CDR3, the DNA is TGTGCCAGCAGCTTGTGGCCGATAGCGGGAGGAGAGACCCAGTACTTC. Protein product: CASSLWPIAGGETQYF.